The text below deals with one T cell receptor (beta chain). The record originates from a study of regulatory T cells in long-lasting Graves disease. With V trimmed by 5 bases and J by 10 bases, 10 bases remained unmatched. The CDR3 totals 14 residues. Germline values: CDR1 LNHDA, CDR2 SQIVND (reference sequence). Investigators prepared the TCR beta libraries by applying iRepertoire HTBI primers and Arm-PCR of CDR3 regions. TCRdb reprocessed the multiplex PCR reads via MiXCR and lists one record per CDR3 protein. The repertoire holds some 340,000 distinct CDR3 sequences, 10% to 15% seen once, with approximately 17% in the top ten. The time point: newly diagnosed GD, antithyroid drugs for less than 3 months. From RNA extracted from PBMCs, the TCR library was made. EDTA tubes received approximately 10 milliliters of drawn peripheral blood. These data were also filed under a second study, of T cells in Graves' hyperthyroidism and ophthalmopathy. As that report states: Patients aged 18 to 65 had newly diagnosed hyperthyroidism of under 2 months' duration. Among thyroid clonotypes expanded above 0.001, most also appeared in blood.

The material was peripheral blood mononuclear cells (PBMCs), obtained at new diagnosis, from a patient treated with antithyroid drugs. The chain joins TRBV19 to TRBJ2-1; 8 nucleotides align to TRBD2. The receptor was isolated from a woman younger than 35 with Graves disease. Here the CDR3 reads CASSGTRKRTEQFF. CDR3 sequence (DNA): TGTGCCAGTAGTGGGACTAGAAAGAGGACCGAGCAGTTCTTC.